This TCR beta chain was sequenced during a study of STAT5B mutations in CD4+ large granular lymphocyte leukemia. Across the study: The CDR3 'QG' motif was associated with a particular HLA allele among healthy donors.

Study-level points and caveats: Top patient clones used TRBV06 genes more often: 8/27 versus 2/35 in controls. About 24% of private leukemic clonotypes occurred rarely in other patients' non-leukemic repertoires.

Turning to this clone: Its specificity is unknown.

Trimming removed 6 bases from V and 3 bases from J; junction bases left unmatched: 8. CDR1 and CDR2 from the germline V gene are SGHNT and YYREEE (reference sequence). The CDR3 length is 14 residues. Sequenced by immunoSEQ multiplex PCR; TCRdb stores in-frame clones only, minus some. The sample carries tens of thousands of clones, around 80% recorded once. The V and J genes are TRBV5-4 and TRBJ2-7; 8 nucleotides agree with TRBD1. The TCR originated in a human donor in good health. Specimen: CD4+ T cells from blood buffy coats. The CDR3 sequence: CASKPGQGDYEQYV. The CDR3 DNA is TGTGCCAGCAAACCAGGACAGGGAGACTACGAGCAGTACGTC.